The rows below give T cell receptor beta chains drawn from one sample of a study of OX40 agonist ivuxolimab in advanced cancers. TCRdb's table, derived via immunoSEQ multiplex PCR, lists solely in-frame clones and lacks some. The table has nearly 80,000 clones, just under 85% seen once. The source was CD4+ or CD8+ T cells sorted from blood, collected in a trial of the OX40 agonist ivuxolimab. The receptors derive from an adult with an advanced solid tumor such as melanoma, head and neck, liver or kidney cancer. Both conserved end residues are part of each CDR3. The order of the fields is V gene, CDR3 protein.

>TRBV5-1
CASSLQGQGGIGNTGELFF
>TRBV5-1
CASSTRDRTNEQFF
>TRBV11-2
CASSFGTGGTNQPQHF
>TRBV2
CASSGDRLLEAFF
>TRBV9
CASSAQSWELAGDPYEQYF
>TRBV2
CASRRTLRNSPLHF
>TRBV5-1
CASSPGGLSGSPLHF
>TRBV7-2
CASSLVGQGTTEAFF
>TRBV7-2
CASSPPPGTSGDQETQYF
>TRBV18
CASSPQGGEYEQYF
>TRBV28
CASSFALRGNTGELFF
>TRBV5-6
CASRRPGTDTQYF
>TRBV7-8
CASSPLYTGELFF
>TRBV5-1
CASSLGTGSSYEQYF
>TRBV7-9
CASSLVLGTGELFF
>TRBV30
CAWSAPRDRGEQFF
>TRBV5-4
CASSLAGQNYYGYTF
>TRBV15
CATSRGDSPQETQYF
>TRBV5-1
CASSFNEGGTEAFF
>TRBV6-6
CASSIRQVSNQPQHF
>TRBV5-6
CASSLNRASSYNSPLHF
>TRBV11-2
CASSGLRQEGQKLFF
>TRBV6-5
CASSPKTGVTEAFF
>TRBV28
CASSLLRYQPQHF
>TRBV7-6
CASSLRGSGQPQHF
>TRBV6-1
CASSWEGYPGEQYF
>TRBV10-2
CASRESGLTSGNTIYF
>TRBV5-1
CASSGSGTYNEQFF
>TRBV25-1
CASSEQWEFHGYTF
>TRBV6-1
CASSAFEGRTEAFF
>TRBV10-3
CAISDGTSGGRSKLDEQYF
>TRBV5-8
CASRLLAGGPNEQFF
>TRBV27
CASSFLGGEAFF
>TRBV28
CASSPLAGEDNEQFF
>TRBV7-9
CASSLVRGSIASTDTQYF
>TRBV30
CAWNAGTTVNEQFF
>TRBV7-6
CASSFSQGGGSNSPLHF
>TRBV11-2
CASSLAATDTQYF
>TRBV7-2
CASSITSDVNTGELFF
>TRBV5-1
CASSSGGGIYEQYF
>TRBV19
CASTRTIYSNQPQHF
>TRBV6-5
CASSYKFFNSPLHF
>TRBV14
CASSQGGRANYGYTF
>TRBV21-1
CASSNNGRVTYNEQFF
>TRBV4-2
CASSQGARLDIQETQYF
>TRBV10-3
CAISQEMGGEQYF
>TRBV19
CASSKRGLASDEQFF
>TRBV5-1
CASSSGLSNVYEQYF
>TRBV30
CAWRRTATGGEQYF
>TRBV7-2
CASSLPMGFRGGYTF
>TRBV18
CASSPADTQYF
>TRBV18
CASSPQKREDNEQFF
>TRBV9
CASSVEGKDGYTF
>TRBV7-2
CASSLVSGANEKLFF